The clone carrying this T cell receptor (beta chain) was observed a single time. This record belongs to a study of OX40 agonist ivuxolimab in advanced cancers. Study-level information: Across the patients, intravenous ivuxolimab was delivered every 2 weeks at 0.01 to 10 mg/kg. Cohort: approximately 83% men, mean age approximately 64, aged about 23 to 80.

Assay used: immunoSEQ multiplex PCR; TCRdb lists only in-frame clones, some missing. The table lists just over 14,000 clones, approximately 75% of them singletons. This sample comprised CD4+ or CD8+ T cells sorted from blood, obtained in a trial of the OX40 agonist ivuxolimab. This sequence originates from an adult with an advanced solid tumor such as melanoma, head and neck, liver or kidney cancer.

For the CDR3, the DNA is TGCGCCAGCAGCCAAGGCTTGGGGGACGAGCAGTACTTC. Protein sequence: CASSQGLGDEQYF. This rearrangement joins TRBV4-1 to TRBJ2-7; perhaps D is TRBD1 or TRBD2 (5 bases each). The V end lost 1 base, the J end lost 5 bases, and 9 bases lay between the germline ends. This CDR3 has 13 residues. Per germline, CDR1 MGHRA and CDR2 YSYEKL.